Shown below are 8 T cell receptor beta chains from a single sample sequenced in a study of cytomegalovirus exposure and HLA in healthy donors. 60 Vbeta and 13 Jbeta primers were used in PCR. Libraries were prepared by immunoSEQ multiplex PCR; TCRdb keeps only in-frame clonotypes and omits some of them. The sample consists of over 150,000 clones, roughly 80% of them appearing once. The sample taken for sequencing was PBMCs. The origin of the receptors is a man under 40 in good health and CMV-seronegative.

The chain couples TRBV6-5 to TRBJ2-1; TRBD2 matches 14 bases. Germline V gives CDR1 MNHEY, CDR2 SVGAGI. There are 15 residues in the CDR3. J gave up 10 bases and V 5 bases, and 7 bases lay outside the gene matches. DNA for the CDR3: TGTGCCAGCAGTAGACTAGCGGGAGGGCCTCTAGAGCAGTTCTTC. Its protein is CASSRLAGGPLEQFF.

This clone was counted a few times. V and J are TRBV14 and TRBJ1-1; possible D gene TRBD1, 5 bases. The CDR3 totals 16 residues. V was shortened by 1 base and J by 3 bases, with 15 bases between the two germline ends. Per the germline V gene, CDR1 is SGHDN and CDR2 is FVKESK. CDR3 sequence: CASSQVGVVDDTEAFF. In nucleotides, the CDR3 is TGTGCCAGCAGCCAAGTAGGGGTCGTGGACGACACTGAAGCTTTCTTT.

The V and J genes are TRBV5-1 and TRBJ2-1; TRBD2 matches 13 bases. J gave up 7 bases and V 2 bases, and 6 bases lay outside the gene matches. The CDR3 runs to 16 residues. Germline loops: CDR1 SGHRS, CDR2 YFSETQ. The CDR3 coding sequence is TGCGCCAGCAGCTTCGGGACTAGCGGGACGTGGAATGAGCAGTTCTTC. It is translated as CASSFGTSGTWNEQFF.

The chain links TRBV29-1 to TRBJ1-1; D unresolved. Between the trimmed V and J ends, which lost 3 bases and 1 base, there was a span of 9 bases. The CDR3 is 13 residues long. CDR1 SQVTM and CDR2 ANQGSEA come from the germline V gene. CDR3 sequence reads: CSVELSGNTEAFF. DNA of the CDR3: TGCAGCGTTGAGTTGAGCGGGAACACTGAAGCTTTCTTT.

The rearrangement uses TRBV30 and TRBJ1-4; tentatively, D is TRBD1 (6 bases). This CDR3 has 15 residues. The V and J ends lost 2 bases and 5 bases respectively, with 15 bases between them. The germline V gene has CDR1 GTSNPN and CDR2 SVGIG (reference sequence). CDR3 DNA sequence: TGTGCCTGGAGTACAACCGGGACATTAAATGAAAAACTGTTTTTT. Its translation is CAWSTTGTLNEKLFF.

This chain's CDR3 is CASSFGRDQPQHF. The CDR3 DNA reads TGTGCCAGCAGCTTTGGGCGAGATCAGCCCCAGCATTTT. The V and J genes are TRBV7-2 and TRBJ1-5; unclear D gene. CDR1 is SGHTA and CDR2 is FQGNSA in the germline V gene. This CDR3 comprises 13 residues. V dropped 3 bases and J dropped 5 bases, with 8 bases sitting between them.

CDR3 in DNA: TGTGCCAGCAGCCCCAGGGGGCAAAACACTGAAGCTTTCTTT. Translated: CASSPRGQNTEAFF. The chain couples TRBV2 to TRBJ1-1; 8 nucleotides agree with TRBD1. The CDR3 consists of 14 residues. Germline CDR1 and CDR2: SNHLY and FYNNEI. V was pared by 6 bases and J by 2 bases, with 5 bases of the junction left unmatched. Variable domain in full (rest from reference TRBV2 and TRBJ1-1): EPEVTQTPSHQVTQMGQEVILRCVPISNHLYFYWYRQILGQKVEFLVSFYNNEISEKSEIFDDQFSVERPDGSNFTLKIRSTKLEDSAMYFCASSPRGQNTEAFFGQGTRLTVV.

The CDR3 sequence: CASRPGRGQPQHF. In nucleotides, the CDR3 is TGTGCCAGCAGGCCCGGAAGGGGTCAGCCCCAGCATTTT. The V call is TRBV27, the J call TRBJ1-5; D is possibly TRBD1 (5 bases). V was shortened by 6 bases and J by 6 bases, with 12 bases between the two germline ends. The CDR3 spans 13 residues. Germline values: CDR1 MNHEY, CDR2 SMNVEV (reference sequence).